These T cell receptor beta chains were read from a single sample in a study of OX40 agonist ivuxolimab in advanced cancers. Sequencing used immunoSEQ multiplex PCR; TCRdb keeps in-frame clones, though not all of them. This sample carries 35,000 to 45,000 clones, 80% to 95% of them seen once, and the ten largest clones take roughly 15%. Source: CD4+ or CD8+ T cells sorted from blood, taken in a trial of the OX40 agonist ivuxolimab. Source of these receptors: an adult with an advanced solid tumor such as melanoma, head and neck, liver or kidney cancer. The CDR3 runs from the conserved cysteine through the conserved F or W. Fields, in order: J gene, clone size, V gene, CDR3 length, D gene, CDR3 DNA, CDR3 protein. The D gene is left open where the match is weak. Not every row has a clone size; where given, it reads once, few, many or a size class.

j_gene: TRBJ2-1
abundance: -
v_gene: TRBV19
len: 17
d_gene: TRBD2
CDR3nt: TGTGCCAGTAGTATAGAGGCATTAGGGGCTAGCGGGGGGGAGCAGTTCTTC
CDR3aa: CASSIEALGASGGEQFF

j_gene: TRBJ2-3
abundance: -
v_gene: TRBV4-3
len: 15
d_gene: -
CDR3nt: TGCGCCAGCAGCCAAGCTTATCCGGGACTAGATACGCAGTATTTT
CDR3aa: CASSQAYPGLDTQYF

j_gene: TRBJ1-3
abundance: -
v_gene: TRBV4-1
len: 15
d_gene: -
CDR3nt: TGCGCCAGCAGTACCCAAAGCCGCTCTGGAAACACCATATATTTT
CDR3aa: CASSTQSRSGNTIYF

j_gene: TRBJ2-1
abundance: -
v_gene: TRBV27
len: 13
d_gene: -
CDR3nt: TGTGCCAGCAGTTATAGGGCCTACAATGAGCAGTTCTTC
CDR3aa: CASSYRAYNEQFF

j_gene: TRBJ2-3
abundance: -
v_gene: TRBV30
len: 12
d_gene: -
CDR3nt: TGTGCCTGGAGTGTACTTTCAGATACGCAGTATTTT
CDR3aa: CAWSVLSDTQYF

j_gene: TRBJ2-2
abundance: -
v_gene: TRBV28
len: 15
d_gene: -
CDR3nt: TGTGCCACTTCTTATGGGGACCCCGGGACCGGGGAGCTGTTTTTT
CDR3aa: CATSYGDPGTGELFF

j_gene: TRBJ2-3
abundance: -
v_gene: TRBV7-3
len: 15
d_gene: -
CDR3nt: TGTGCCAGCAGCTTAGGGATGGGGTCCGCAGATACGCAGTATTTT
CDR3aa: CASSLGMGSADTQYF

j_gene: TRBJ2-3
abundance: -
v_gene: TRBV7-8
len: 14
d_gene: -
CDR3nt: TGTGCCAGCAGCCCCGAGGCCCCCACAGATACGCAGTATTTT
CDR3aa: CASSPEAPTDTQYF

j_gene: TRBJ1-4
abundance: -
v_gene: TRBV5-1
len: 16
d_gene: -
CDR3nt: TGCGCCAGCAGCTTGGGAACGGGGGGTGAGGCTGAAAAACTGTTTTTT
CDR3aa: CASSLGTGGEAEKLFF

j_gene: TRBJ2-7
abundance: -
v_gene: TRBV29-1
len: 15
d_gene: TRBD2
CDR3nt: TGCAGCGTTGAAGATTGGGTAGCGGGCCGCTACGAGCAGTACTTC
CDR3aa: CSVEDWVAGRYEQYF

j_gene: TRBJ2-1
abundance: -
v_gene: TRBV28
len: 15
d_gene: TRBD1
CDR3nt: TGTGCCAGCAGTCCCCCCGGACAGGGGTTCAATGAGCAGTTCTTC
CDR3aa: CASSPPGQGFNEQFF

j_gene: TRBJ1-1
abundance: -
v_gene: TRBV4-1
len: 13
d_gene: -
CDR3nt: TGCGCCAGCAGTAGGGGGATGAACACTGAAGCTTTCTTT
CDR3aa: CASSRGMNTEAFF

j_gene: TRBJ2-5
abundance: -
v_gene: TRBV27
len: 13
d_gene: -
CDR3nt: TGTGCCAGCAGTTTTGGCAGGAGAGAGACCCAGTACTTC
CDR3aa: CASSFGRRETQYF

j_gene: TRBJ2-5
abundance: -
v_gene: TRBV15
len: 15
d_gene: -
CDR3nt: TGTGCCACCAGCAGAGATGTGGGGGCGGTGGAGACCCAGTACTTC
CDR3aa: CATSRDVGAVETQYF

j_gene: TRBJ2-1
abundance: -
v_gene: TRBV30
len: 12
d_gene: -
CDR3nt: TGTGCCTGGAGTGATAGGACGCATGAGCAGTTCTTC
CDR3aa: CAWSDRTHEQFF

j_gene: TRBJ1-1
abundance: -
v_gene: TRBV21-1
len: 16
d_gene: -
CDR3nt: TGTGCCAGCAGCGAAGGCGGGGACACCATGAACACTGAAGCTTTCTTT
CDR3aa: CASSEGGDTMNTEAFF

j_gene: TRBJ2-7
abundance: -
v_gene: TRBV27
len: 18
d_gene: TRBD2
CDR3nt: TGTGCCAGCGGCCCTACTAGCGGGAGAAATCCATTTCCCTACGAGCAGTACTTC
CDR3aa: CASGPTSGRNPFPYEQYF

j_gene: TRBJ2-7
abundance: once
v_gene: TRBV7-2
len: 15
d_gene: TRBD2
CDR3nt: TGTGCCAGCAGCTTACGACTAGCGGGAGTCTACGAGCAGTACTTC
CDR3aa: CASSLRLAGVYEQYF

j_gene: TRBJ2-7
abundance: -
v_gene: TRBV29-1
len: 13
d_gene: TRBD2
CDR3nt: TGCAGCGTAGAAAGCGGGACCGCCTACGAGCAGTACTTC
CDR3aa: CSVESGTAYEQYF

j_gene: TRBJ2-7
abundance: -
v_gene: TRBV4-1
len: 14
d_gene: -
CDR3nt: TGCGCCAGCAGCCTCAAAGGTGGGGACTACGAGCAGTACTTC
CDR3aa: CASSLKGGDYEQYF

j_gene: TRBJ2-6
abundance: -
v_gene: TRBV25-1
len: 16
d_gene: -
CDR3nt: TGTGCCAGCAGTGGGCCCACCGGGCTTGGGGCCAACGTCCTGACTTTC
CDR3aa: CASSGPTGLGANVLTF

j_gene: TRBJ2-1
abundance: -
v_gene: TRBV2
len: 12
d_gene: -
CDR3nt: TGTGCCAGCAGTCCATACGACCAAACGCAGTTCTTC
CDR3aa: CASSPYDQTQFF

j_gene: TRBJ2-2
abundance: once
v_gene: TRBV19
len: 16
d_gene: -
CDR3nt: TGTGCCAGTAGTATTTGGGAGGACCCGAACACCGGGGAGCTGTTTTTT
CDR3aa: CASSIWEDPNTGELFF

j_gene: TRBJ2-1
abundance: once
v_gene: TRBV9
len: 16
d_gene: TRBD2
CDR3nt: TGTGCCAGCAGTTCGGGACTATCTAAAACCTACAATGAGCAGTTCTTC
CDR3aa: CASSSGLSKTYNEQFF

j_gene: TRBJ2-1
abundance: -
v_gene: TRBV6-5
len: 14
d_gene: -
CDR3nt: TGTGCCAGCAGGGTACGGGTTGAATACAATGAGCAGTTCTTC
CDR3aa: CASRVRVEYNEQFF

j_gene: TRBJ2-7
abundance: -
v_gene: TRBV7-2
len: 14
d_gene: TRBD2
CDR3nt: TGTGCCAGCAGCGAACCGGGACTAGCTTCCGAGCAGTACTTC
CDR3aa: CASSEPGLASEQYF

j_gene: TRBJ2-1
abundance: -
v_gene: TRBV5-1
len: 15
d_gene: -
CDR3nt: TGCGCCAGCAGCTTGGGGGACTTTACTATAAATGAGCAGTTCTTC
CDR3aa: CASSLGDFTINEQFF

j_gene: TRBJ2-7
abundance: -
v_gene: TRBV6-6
len: 14
d_gene: -
CDR3nt: TGTGCCAGCAGCATGGAGGGGGGGCGTGACGAGCAGTACTTC
CDR3aa: CASSMEGGRDEQYF

j_gene: TRBJ2-2
abundance: -
v_gene: TRBV7-3
len: 14
d_gene: -
CDR3nt: TGTGCCAGCAGTCTTATCCCAGGGGCCGGGGAGCTGTTTTTT
CDR3aa: CASSLIPGAGELFF

j_gene: TRBJ2-7
abundance: -
v_gene: TRBV7-9
len: 13
d_gene: -
CDR3nt: TGTGCCAGCAGCTCCCCCAGCTCCTACGAGCAGTACTTC
CDR3aa: CASSSPSSYEQYF

j_gene: TRBJ2-2
abundance: -
v_gene: TRBV10-3
len: 15
d_gene: TRBD1
CDR3nt: TGTGCCATCAGTTCCGACAGGGAGAACACCGGGGAGCTGTTTTTT
CDR3aa: CAISSDRENTGELFF

j_gene: TRBJ2-3
abundance: -
v_gene: TRBV5-1
len: 17
d_gene: -
CDR3nt: TGCGCCAGCAGCCCTCTTTTAGCGTTCCCTAGCACAGATACGCAGTATTTT
CDR3aa: CASSPLLAFPSTDTQYF

j_gene: TRBJ2-7
abundance: -
v_gene: TRBV6-5
len: 16
d_gene: TRBD1
CDR3nt: TGTGCCAGCAGTTACTCCGACAGGGTGGTCTCCTACGAGCAGTACTTC
CDR3aa: CASSYSDRVVSYEQYF

j_gene: TRBJ2-7
abundance: -
v_gene: TRBV18
len: 15
d_gene: -
CDR3nt: TGTGCCAGCTCACCAGGGACCGGCGACCCCTACGAGCAGTACTTC
CDR3aa: CASSPGTGDPYEQYF

j_gene: TRBJ2-7
abundance: -
v_gene: TRBV10-2
len: 15
d_gene: TRBD2
CDR3nt: TGCGCCAGCAGCCCCTGGGGGACTAGCAGCTACGAGCAGTACTTC
CDR3aa: CASSPWGTSSYEQYF

j_gene: TRBJ2-5
abundance: -
v_gene: TRBV10-2
len: 15
d_gene: -
CDR3nt: TGCGCCAGCAGTGAGTTACTAATAGGTCAAGAGACCCAGTACTTC
CDR3aa: CASSELLIGQETQYF

j_gene: TRBJ2-4
abundance: -
v_gene: TRBV27
len: 13
d_gene: TRBD2
CDR3nt: TGTGCCAGCAGCAGCGGGAGGGGGAACATTCAGTACTTC
CDR3aa: CASSSGRGNIQYF

j_gene: TRBJ2-1
abundance: few
v_gene: TRBV4-2
len: 11
d_gene: -
CDR3nt: TGTGCCAGCAGCCAAGATCTTGGGCAGTTCTTC
CDR3aa: CASSQDLGQFF

j_gene: TRBJ1-3
abundance: -
v_gene: TRBV5-6
len: 16
d_gene: -
CDR3nt: TGTGCCAGCAGCTCAGCGGCCCAGGGGTCTGGAAACACCATATATTTT
CDR3aa: CASSSAAQGSGNTIYF

j_gene: TRBJ2-1
abundance: -
v_gene: TRBV5-6
len: 14
d_gene: -
CDR3nt: TGTGCCAGCAGCCTACCGGGGCCACACAATGAGCAGTTCTTC
CDR3aa: CASSLPGPHNEQFF

j_gene: TRBJ1-2
abundance: -
v_gene: TRBV7-9
len: 15
d_gene: -
CDR3nt: TGTGCCAGCAGCACAATAGCAGGGCCCGGGGATGGCTACACCTTC
CDR3aa: CASSTIAGPGDGYTF

j_gene: TRBJ2-7
abundance: once
v_gene: TRBV19
len: 16
d_gene: -
CDR3nt: TGTGCCAGTAGTATGGGTCCGACAGTCGCCTACGAAGAGCAGTACTTC
CDR3aa: CASSMGPTVAYEEQYF

j_gene: TRBJ2-7
abundance: -
v_gene: TRBV4-2
len: 17
d_gene: -
CDR3nt: TGTGCCAGCAGCCAAGAGTATTACGGGAGCGTCACCTACGAGCAGTACTTC
CDR3aa: CASSQEYYGSVTYEQYF

j_gene: TRBJ1-1
abundance: -
v_gene: TRBV19
len: 15
d_gene: -
CDR3nt: TGTGCCAGTAGTATCGTCTCCGGAGGGAACACTGAAGCTTTCTTT
CDR3aa: CASSIVSGGNTEAFF